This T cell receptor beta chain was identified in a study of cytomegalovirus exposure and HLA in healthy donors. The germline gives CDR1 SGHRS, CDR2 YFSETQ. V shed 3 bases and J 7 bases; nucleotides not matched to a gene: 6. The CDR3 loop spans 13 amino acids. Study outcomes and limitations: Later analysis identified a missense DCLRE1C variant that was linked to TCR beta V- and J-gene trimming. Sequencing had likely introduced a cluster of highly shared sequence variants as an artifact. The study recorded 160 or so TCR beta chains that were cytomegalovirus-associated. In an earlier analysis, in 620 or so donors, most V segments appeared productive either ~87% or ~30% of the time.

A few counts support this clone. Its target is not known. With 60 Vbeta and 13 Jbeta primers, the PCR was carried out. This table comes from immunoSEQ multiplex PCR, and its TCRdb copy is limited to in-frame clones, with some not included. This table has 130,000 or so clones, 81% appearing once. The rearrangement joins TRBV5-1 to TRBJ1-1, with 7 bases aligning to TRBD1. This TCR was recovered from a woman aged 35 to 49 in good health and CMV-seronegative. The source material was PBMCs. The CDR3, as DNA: TGCGCCAGCAGCTCTGACAGGGTCGGTGAAGCTTTCTTT. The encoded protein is CASSSDRVGEAFF. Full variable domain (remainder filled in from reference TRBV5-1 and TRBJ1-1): KAGVTQTPRYLIKTRGQQVTLSCSPISGHRSVSWYQQTPGQGLQFLFEYFSETQRNKGNFPGRFSGRQFSNSRSEMNVSTLELGDSALYLCASSSDRVGEAFFGQGTRLTVV.